The 14 T cell receptor beta chains below come from one sample, sequenced in a study of T cell changes during pregnancy in multiple sclerosis. TCRdb's copy holds only in-frame clones and misses some; the assay was immunoSEQ multiplex PCR. Seen here are 55,000 to 80,000 clones, under 90% observed once, and the top ten hold 9% to 9.5%. The input for sequencing was peripheral blood, taken after pregnancy. These receptors were collected from a female donor in good health, enrolled as a control in a pregnancy study.

CDR3 nucleotide sequence: TGTGCCAGTAGTATTTCAGGGGGCGGGGAGCAGTACTTC. Protein sequence: CASSISGGGEQYF. The V call is TRBV19, the J call TRBJ2-7, with 8 bases aligning to TRBD1. The germline V gene encodes CDR1 LNHDA and CDR2 SQIVND (reference sequence). After removal of 3 bases from V and 7 bases from J, the junction contained 5 bases not matched to a gene. The CDR3 sequence is 13 residues long.

The chain joins TRBV5-6 to TRBJ1-5, with D maybe TRBD1 (6 bases). V lost 0 bases to trimming and J lost 1 base, with 11 bases between them. Germline CDR1 and CDR2: SGHDT and YYEEEE. This CDR3 is built from 16 residues. The CDR3 DNA reads as TGTGCCAGCAGCTTGGCGGGGCAGGGGAGCAATCAGCCCCAGCATTTT. Its protein is CASSLAGQGSNQPQHF.

The J gene is TRBJ1-5, the V gene TRBV19; a possible D gene is TRBD1 (5 bases). The germline CDR1 and CDR2 sequences are LNHDA and SQIVND (reference sequence). The CDR3 extends over 15 amino acids. The ends were cut back, 7 bases at V and 1 base at J, with 14 bases in the middle. CDR3 bases: TGTGCCAGTATAAAGGGTAAGGGGAGCAATCAGCCCCAGCATTTT. Translated: CASIKGKGSNQPQHF.

Here the CDR3 DNA reads TGCAGCGTTGAAGATCCGTTCCGGGAGGGCCCGGATACGCAGTATTTT. Amino acid sequence: CSVEDPFREGPDTQYF. The genes are TRBV29-1 and TRBJ2-3, with TRBD2 identical over 8 bases. The germline V gene has CDR1 SQVTM and CDR2 ANQGSEA. J lost 6 bases, V lost 0 bases, and 11 bases had no gene match. This CDR3 has 16 amino acids.

This clone came up once. The V gene is TRBV6-1, the J gene TRBJ1-5; 10 bases line up with TRBD1. Per germline, CDR1 MNHNS and CDR2 SASEGT. The J segment lost 6 bases and the V segment lost 11 bases, leaving 7 bases of the junction unmatched. CDR3 length equals 13 residues. CDR3 sequence: CAARQGALQPQHF. The CDR3 coding sequence is TGTGCCGCAAGACAGGGGGCGCTTCAGCCCCAGCATTTT.

The chain couples TRBV4-3 to TRBJ1-2, with 12 bases identical to TRBD1. The J segment lost 7 bases and the V segment lost 1 base, leaving 7 bases of the junction unmatched. The CDR3 has 16 residues. Germline values: CDR1 LGHNA, CDR2 YSLEER. The CDR3: CASSQGAGTGGSGYTF. The CDR3 nucleotides are TGCGCCAGCAGCCAAGGGGCCGGGACAGGGGGCTCTGGCTACACCTTC.

This clone was found a few times. This chain connects TRBV30 to TRBJ1-5, with 9 nucleotides matching TRBD1. Germline V gene data show CDR1 as GTSNPN and CDR2 as SVGIG (reference sequence). V lost 4 bases and J lost 2; bases outside the gene matches: 3. The CDR3 is made up of 14 amino acids. The CDR3 nucleotides read TGTGCCTGGAAACAGGGGGCCGGCAATCAGCCCCAGCATTTT. Translated: CAWKQGAGNQPQHF. Complete variable domain (other parts from reference TRBV30 and TRBJ1-5): SQTIHQWPATLVQPVGSPLSLECTVEGTSNPNLYWYRQAAGRGLQLLFYSVGIGQISSEVPQNLSASRPQDRQFILSSKKLLLSDSGFYLCAWKQGAGNQPQHFGDGTRLSIL.

As to this clone: A read error may account for a junction end that differs from germline. The rearrangement uses TRBV7-9 and TRBJ2-2; the D gene is possibly TRBD1 (6 bases). The CDR3 sequence is 14 residues long. Germline V lookup: CDR1 SEHNR, CDR2 FQNEAQ (reference sequence). Here the CDR3 DNA reads TGTGCCAGCAGCCTAGCCGCAGGGGCCGGGGAGCTGTTTTTT. This sequence encodes CASSLAAGAGELFF.

The chain uses TRBV29-1 and TRBJ1-2, with D tentatively TRBD1 (5 bases). CDR3 size: 11 residues. V was cut by 0 bases and J by 14 bases, with 13 bases left in between. CDR1 SQVTM and CDR2 ANQGSEA come from the germline V gene. The CDR3 DNA reads as TGCAGCGTTGAAGATCGGCGGGGGACGACCTTC. It translates to CSVEDRRGTTF.

The chain joins TRBV13 to TRBJ2-5; 7 nucleotides line up with TRBD2. Germline V gives CDR1 PRHDT, CDR2 FYEKMQ (reference sequence). V shed 0 bases and J 5 bases; nucleotides not matched to a gene: 6. The CDR3 length is 15 residues. CDR3 nucleotides: TGTGCCAGCAGCTTAGGGGCCGGGGGGATGGAGACCCAGTACTTC. This encodes CASSLGAGGMETQYF.

The chain recombines TRBV5-1 with TRBJ2-7, with 14 positions matching TRBD2. Looked up from germline, CDR1 is SGHRS and CDR2 is YFSETQ. Unmatched junction bases numbered 6, after V lost 2 bases and J lost 5 bases. The CDR3 runs to 16 residues. In nucleotides, the CDR3 is TGCGCCAGCAGCTTCCGGACTAGCGGGGGGATCGACGAGCAGTACTTC. This gives the protein CASSFRTSGGIDEQYF.

The rearrangement links TRBV19 to TRBJ1-1, with no clear D. Germline V CDR1 and CDR2: LNHDA, SQIVND (reference sequence). There are 11 residues in the CDR3. Trimming left V 9 bases short and J 1 base short, with 6 bases between. The CDR3 sequence: CASLRNTEAFF. The CDR3 DNA reads as TGTGCCAGCCTCCGGAACACTGAAGCTTTCTTT. Combining the CDR3 with reference TRBV19 and TRBJ1-1 gives the whole variable domain DGGITQSPKYLFRKEGQNVTLSCEQNLNHDAMYWYRQDPGQGLRLIYYSQIVNDFQKGDIAEGYSVSREKKESFPLTVTSAQKNPTAFYLCASLRNTEAFFGQGTRLTVV.

The gene calls are TRBV5-4 and TRBJ2-3; a weak D match, TRBD1 (5 bases). Deletions cut 0 bases from V and 0 bases from J, with 11 bases between. Germline values: CDR1 SGHNT, CDR2 YYREEE (reference sequence). This CDR3 is 16 amino acids long. CDR3 DNA sequence: TGTGCCAGCAGCTTGGAGGGGCTGGGTAGCACAGATACGCAGTATTTT. Translating gives CASSLEGLGSTDTQYF.

The rearrangement joins TRBV5-6 to TRBJ2-7; TRBD2 agrees at 14 bases. J lost 3 bases, V lost 2 bases, and 7 bases had no gene match. Germline CDR1 SGHDT, CDR2 YYEEEE. CDR3 length: 17 residues. CDR3 region: CASSFGTSGSSLYEQYF. The CDR3 region has the DNA TGTGCCAGCAGCTTTGGGACTAGCGGGAGTTCACTCTACGAGCAGTACTTC.